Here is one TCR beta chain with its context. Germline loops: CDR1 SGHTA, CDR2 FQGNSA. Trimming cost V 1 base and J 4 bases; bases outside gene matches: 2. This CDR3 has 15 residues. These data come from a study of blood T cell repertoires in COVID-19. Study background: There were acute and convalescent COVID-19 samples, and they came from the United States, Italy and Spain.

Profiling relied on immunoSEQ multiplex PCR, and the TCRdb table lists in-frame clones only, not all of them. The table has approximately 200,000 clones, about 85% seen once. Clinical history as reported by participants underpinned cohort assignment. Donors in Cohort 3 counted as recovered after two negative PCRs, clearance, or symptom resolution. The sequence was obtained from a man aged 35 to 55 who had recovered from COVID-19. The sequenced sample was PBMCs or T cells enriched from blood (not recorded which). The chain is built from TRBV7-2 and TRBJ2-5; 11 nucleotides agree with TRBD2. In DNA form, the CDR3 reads TGTGCCAGCAGCTTAGGGCTAGCGGGAGGAGAGACCCAGTACTTC. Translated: CASSLGLAGGETQYF.